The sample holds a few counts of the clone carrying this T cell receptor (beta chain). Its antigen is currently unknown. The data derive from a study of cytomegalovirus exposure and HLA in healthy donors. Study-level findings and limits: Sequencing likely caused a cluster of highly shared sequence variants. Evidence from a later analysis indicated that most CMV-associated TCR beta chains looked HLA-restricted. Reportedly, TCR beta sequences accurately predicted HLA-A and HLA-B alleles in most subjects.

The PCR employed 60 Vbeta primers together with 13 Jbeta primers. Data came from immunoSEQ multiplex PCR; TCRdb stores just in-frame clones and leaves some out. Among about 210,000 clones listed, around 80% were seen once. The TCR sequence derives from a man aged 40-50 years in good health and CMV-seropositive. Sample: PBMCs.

The CDR3 DNA reads TGTGCCAGCAGGGGGGGGCGGGAGCAAGGAGATACGCAGTATTTT. The encoded protein is CASRGGREQGDTQYF. The J gene is TRBJ2-3, the V gene TRBV6-6; maybe TRBD2 (7 bases). The CDR3 has 15 amino acids. V lost 6 bases, J lost 5 bases, and 18 bases lay in between. Germline CDR1 is MNHNY and CDR2 is SVGAGI (reference sequence).